The clone carrying this TCR beta chain was seen a single time. V dropped 2 bases and J dropped 8 bases, with 6 bases sitting between them. The CDR3 totals 12 residues. Germline-derived CDR1 and CDR2 are SGHVS and FQNEAQ. Study processing details: The assay estimated nucleated cells by amplifying reference gene primers. Assay: immunoSEQ multiplex PCR; the TCRdb copy retains only in-frame clones and omits some. V and J calls and clone size are copied from that table; D and trimming were computed from the DNA. Of approximately 50,000 clones listed, around 86% are singletons. The source of the sample is a study of blood T cell repertoires in COVID-19. Study-wide background: Collection of acute and convalescent COVID-19 samples took place in the United States, Italy and Spain. T cells, B-cell-depleted T cells, or PBMCs provided the cDNA or gDNA that served as material.

V usage is TRBV7-8 and J usage is TRBJ2-2, with D uncertain. The sample taken for sequencing was peripheral blood. The receptor's source is a man aged 45-65 years with active COVID-19. CDR3 in amino acids: CASSLFSGELFF. The CDR3 DNA reads as TGTGCCAGCAGCTTATTTAGTGGGGAGCTGTTTTTT.